The T cell receptor beta chain under discussion was sequenced for a study of regulatory T cells in long-lasting Graves disease. As for the study in general: Treatment with antithyroid drugs for over 5 years, together with positive TSH receptor antibodies, meant persistent Graves' disease.

Assembly of TCR beta libraries relied on iRepertoire HTBI primers together with Arm-PCR of CDR3 regions. One entry per CDR3 protein results from TCRdb running MiXCR on the multiplex PCR reads. Among 400,000 to 500,000 distinct CDR3 sequences, around a fifth were seen once, and the ten largest hold roughly 7.1%. Findings and caveats of the study: There was favoring of TRBV28, TRBJ1-2 and TRBJ2-5 in persistent disease. New patients shared over 800 public clonotypes, fewer than the approximately 2,500 shared by persistent patients.

Trimming removed 0 bases from V and 0 bases from J; junction bases left unmatched: 8. The germline gives CDR1 SGHDT, CDR2 YYEEEE. This CDR3 is built from 19 residues. The time point: persistent/refractory GD, antithyroid drugs over 5 years with positive TRAb. From RNA extracted from PBMCs, the TCR library was made. EDTA tubes collected 9 to 9.5 milliliters of peripheral blood. This clonotype was counted only a few times. Its antigen remains unknown. The material sequenced was peripheral blood mononuclear cells (PBMCs), taken when the disease was refractory, from a patient treated with antithyroid drugs. The chain has TRBV5-6 and TRBJ1-6, with TRBD1 identical over 8 bases. The TCR sequence derives from a female donor with Graves disease. The CDR3 region is CASSLAYRGLSSYNSPLHF. The CDR3 DNA follows: TGTGCCAGCAGCTTGGCGTACAGGGGGTTGAGCTCCTATAATTCACCCCTCCACTTT.